This TCR beta chain emerged from a study of blood T cell repertoires in COVID-19. Clones were sequenced by immunoSEQ multiplex PCR, and TCRdb holds only the in-frame ones, with some missing. The data show 150,000 to 200,000 clones, around 80% seen once. The CDR3 has 15 residues. V shed 0 bases and J shed 2 bases, with 11 bases lying between them. Germline V CDR1 and CDR2: KGHSH, LQKENI. The chain combines TRBV18 with TRBJ2-7; D not certain. This receptor was identified in a woman between 50 and 59 years old who had recovered from COVID-19. The sequencing input was PBMCs or T cells enriched from blood (not recorded which). As DNA, the CDR3 is TGTGCCAGCTCACCACCGCTTGCGGAAGCCTACGAGCAGTACTTC. This translates into CASSPPLAEAYEQYF.